Below are 28 T cell receptor beta chains sequenced from a single sample in a study of cytomegalovirus exposure and HLA in healthy donors. The PCR made use of 60 Vbeta and 13 Jbeta primers. Assay: immunoSEQ multiplex PCR; the TCRdb copy retains only in-frame clones and omits some. This sample carries fewer than 70,000 clones, 65% to 70% of them seen once, and the ten largest clones take roughly 9.7%. Input material: PBMCs. The origin of the receptors is a woman in her twenties or thirties in good health and CMV-seronegative.

The chain carries TRBV10-2 and TRBJ1-4; TRBD1 matches 10 bases. Germline CDR1 and CDR2: WSHSY and SAAADI. The CDR3 is made up of 13 amino acids. With 5 bases clipped from V and 13 bases from J, the junction kept 7 bases outside the gene matches. CDR3 sequence reads: CASSRTGGVGLFF. The CDR3, as DNA: TGCGCCAGCAGTCGGACAGGGGGAGTTGGACTGTTTTTT.

The chain carries TRBV27 and TRBJ1-6; D is unresolved. Germline V gene data show CDR1 as MNHEY and CDR2 as SMNVEV (reference sequence). Trimming took 6 bases from V and 8 from J, leaving 11 bases between them. There are 13 residues in the CDR3. CDR3 sequence (DNA): TGTGCCAGCAGGAGCGGCTTATATTCACCCCTCCACTTT. Translated, it gives CASRSGLYSPLHF.

Points on this clone: Given the absence of the conserved phenylalanine or tryptophan at the CDR3 end, a read error is likely. The chain carries TRBV19 and TRBJ1-5; 7 nucleotides align to TRBD1. The J segment lost 1 base and the V segment lost 7 bases, leaving 4 bases of the junction unmatched. This CDR3 spans 14 amino acids. Germline CDR1 reads LNHDA; CDR2 reads SQIVND (reference sequence). CDR3 sequence (DNA): TGTGCCAGTACAAGGACAGGCAGCAATCAGCCCCAGCATGTT. Its translation: CASTRTGSNQPQHV.

As to this clone: Compared with germline, one end of the junction differs, possibly owing to a read error. The chain is built from TRBV7-9 and TRBJ2-5; unclear D gene. The CDR3 totals 12 residues. CDR1 SEHNR and CDR2 FQNEAQ come from the germline V gene (reference sequence). The CDR3 is CSSSLDYQTQYF. The DNA for the CDR3 is TGTTCCAGCAGCTTAGATTATCAGACCCAGTACTTC.

The V gene is TRBV19, the J gene TRBJ1-6; 7 nucleotides align to TRBD1. Germline loops: CDR1 LNHDA, CDR2 SQIVND (reference sequence). Trimming at V came to 8 bases and at J to 7 bases, leaving 8 bases not matched to a gene. This CDR3 has 14 residues. The CDR3 bases are TGTGCCAGTTCCTCCAGGACAGGCAATTCACCCCTCCACTTT. Its protein product is CASSSRTGNSPLHF. The full variable domain, with the rest looked up from reference TRBV19 and TRBJ1-6, is DGGITQSPKYLFRKEGQNVTLSCEQNLNHDAMYWYRQDPGQGLRLIYYSQIVNDFQKGDIAEGYSVSREKKESFPLTVTSAQKNPTAFYLCASSSRTGNSPLHFGNGTRLTVT.

Only a few counts were recorded for this clone. V and J are TRBV30 and TRBJ1-5, with D unclear. Germline lookup yields CDR1 GTSNPN and CDR2 SVGIG (reference sequence). V gave up 0 bases and J gave up 0 bases, with 9 bases separating them. CDR3 length: 15 residues. The CDR3 region is CAWSVRRYSNQPQHF. The CDR3 bases are TGTGCCTGGAGTGTACGTCGGTATAGCAATCAGCCCCAGCATTTT.

The chain has TRBV10-3 and TRBJ2-5; the match to TRBD1 covers 7 bases. With 3 bases clipped from V and 3 bases from J, the junction kept 1 base outside the gene matches. The CDR3 loop spans 13 amino acids. Per the germline V gene, CDR1 is ENHRY and CDR2 is SYGVKD. The CDR3 is CAISEGTEETQYF. The CDR3 DNA follows: TGTGCCATCAGTGAAGGGACAGAAGAGACCCAGTACTTC.

The rearrangement uses TRBV4-1 and TRBJ2-7; maybe TRBD2 (6 bases). The CDR3 spans 14 residues. The germline CDR1 and CDR2 sequences are MGHRA and YSYEKL. V was pared by 4 bases and J by 2 bases, with 12 bases between. The DNA for the CDR3 is TGCGCCAGCAGCCCCGGTGCGGGAACCTACGAGCAGTACTTC. Amino acid sequence: CASSPGAGTYEQYF.

This chain uses TRBV18 with TRBJ2-2; 9 nucleotides match TRBD1. CDR3 length equals 13 residues. Germline-derived CDR1 and CDR2 are KGHSH and LQKENI. V shed 3 bases, J shed 11 bases, and the junction held 4 bases outside the gene matches. The CDR3 nucleotides read TGTGCCAGCTCACCCCGGGACAGGGAAGAGCTGTTTTTT. Translation gives CASSPRDREELFF.

This clone has just one count. V gene TRBV28 combines with J gene TRBJ1-5; D possibly corresponds to TRBD1 (6 bases). CDR1 MDHEN and CDR2 SYDVKM come from the germline V gene. The CDR3 consists of 15 residues. V lost 4 bases and J lost 4, with 14 bases in between. The CDR3 coding sequence is TGTGCCAGCAGTTCTCGGGGGGGGCAAAATCAGCCCCAGCATTTT. As protein: CASSSRGGQNQPQHF. The whole variable domain, remainder taken from reference TRBV28 and TRBJ1-5, is DVKVTQSSRYLVKRTGEKVFLECVQDMDHENMFWYRQDPGLGLRLIYFSYDVKMKEKGDIPEGYSVSREKKERFSLILESASTNQTSMYLCASSSRGGQNQPQHFGDGTRLSIL.

The rearrangement uses TRBV25-1 and TRBJ2-7; D is ambiguous. Germline V CDR1 and CDR2: MGHDK, SYGVNS. V lost 4 bases and J lost 7, with 14 bases in between. This CDR3 region has 13 residues. The CDR3 DNA follows: TGTGCCAGCAGTGTTAATTACTTAGAGGAGCAGTACTTC. It is translated as CASSVNYLEEQYF.

The chain has TRBV11-2 and TRBJ2-7, with D unresolved. The germline V and J ends were trimmed by 0 bases and 0 bases, with 9 bases remaining between them. The CDR3 length is 15 residues. CDR1 and CDR2 from the germline V gene are SGHAT and FQNNGV. CDR3 residues: CASSLDRGSSYEQYF. The CDR3 DNA sequence: TGTGCCAGCAGCTTAGATCGCGGAAGCTCCTACGAGCAGTACTTC.

The chain joins TRBV28 to TRBJ1-1; D is undetermined. The CDR3 is made up of 14 amino acids. V was pared by 7 bases and J by 5 bases, with 17 bases between. Germline CDR1 reads MDHEN; CDR2 reads SYDVKM. In DNA, the CDR3 is TGTGCCAGCACCTTGCGTGGACTGGGGACTGAAGCTTTCTTT. Amino acids: CASTLRGLGTEAFF.

The V gene is TRBV7-3, the J gene TRBJ2-5; 9 positions match TRBD1. The germline CDR1 and CDR2 sequences are SGHTA and FQGTGA. J lost 4 bases, V lost 6 bases, and 3 bases had no gene match. The CDR3 runs 13 residues. CDR3 nucleotides: TGTGCCAGCAGTATGGACAGGGGAGAGACCCAGTACTTC. Translating gives CASSMDRGETQYF.

A few counts support this clone. This chain uses TRBV18 with TRBJ2-7, with 8 bases that match TRBD1. With 3 bases clipped from V and 3 bases from J, the junction kept 10 bases outside the gene matches. CDR1 KGHSH and CDR2 LQKENI come from the germline V gene. The CDR3 spans 16 residues. Here the CDR3 reads CASSPSGQVAGYEQYF. The CDR3 DNA follows: TGTGCCAGCTCACCGTCGGGACAGGTGGCGGGCTACGAGCAGTACTTC.

The chain couples TRBV6-6 to TRBJ1-1; D is unclear. CDR1 is MNHNY and CDR2 is SVGAGI in the germline V gene (reference sequence). V was cut by 1 base and J by 4 bases, with 7 bases left in between. The CDR3 has 13 residues. The CDR3 DNA sequence: TGTGCCAGCAGTTACTATCCGGGCACTGAAGCTTTCTTT. It encodes CASSYYPGTEAFF.

This clone was seen a handful of times. Here the CDR3 DNA reads TGTGCCAGCAGTTACTTGAGAGGGGGAAGCTCCTACGAGCAGTACTTC. The encoded protein is CASSYLRGGSSYEQYF. V and J are TRBV6-5 and TRBJ2-7; TRBD1 might be the D (6 bases). Germline V CDR1 and CDR2: MNHEY, SVGAGI. CDR3 size: 16 residues. Trimming left V 1 base short and J 0 bases short, with 13 bases between.

The gene calls are TRBV5-6 and TRBJ2-1; D is perhaps TRBD2 (6 bases). V lost 0 bases and J 9 bases, leaving 19 bases between the germline ends. The CDR3 has 16 residues. Looked up from germline, CDR1 is SGHDT and CDR2 is YYEEEE. This chain's CDR3 is CASSLGQRVIPGEQFF. In DNA, the CDR3 is TGTGCCAGCAGCTTGGGGCAGCGGGTCATCCCCGGTGAGCAGTTCTTC.

The V gene is TRBV19, the J gene TRBJ1-6; 10 bases are shared with TRBD1. Per germline, CDR1 LNHDA and CDR2 SQIVND (reference sequence). Germline trimming cut 0 bases from V and 9 bases from J; bases unmatched to any gene: 2. This CDR3 comprises 15 residues. CDR3 protein: CASSIEGTGVSPLHF. The CDR3 DNA reads as TGTGCCAGTAGTATAGAAGGGACAGGGGTTTCACCCCTCCACTTT. Full variable domain (remainder filled in from reference TRBV19 and TRBJ1-6): DGGITQSPKYLFRKEGQNVTLSCEQNLNHDAMYWYRQDPGQGLRLIYYSQIVNDFQKGDIAEGYSVSREKKESFPLTVTSAQKNPTAFYLCASSIEGTGVSPLHFGNGTRLTVT.

V gene TRBV2 combines with J gene TRBJ2-7, with D perhaps matching TRBD1 (6 bases). This CDR3 region has 14 residues. Trimming shortened V by 7 bases and J by 3 bases, and 16 bases separated the two germline ends. Germline CDR1 is SNHLY and CDR2 is FYNNEI. Written as DNA, the CDR3 is TGTGCCAGCACCCCGGACAGATCAGGCTACGAGCAGTACTTC. Residues: CASTPDRSGYEQYF.

The V gene is TRBV5-1, the J gene TRBJ1-2, with 7 bases fitting TRBD1. The CDR3 runs to 17 residues. The germline V gene has CDR1 SGHRS and CDR2 YFSETQ. With V trimmed by 2 bases and J by 1 base, 11 bases remained unmatched. The CDR3 spells CASSLLVTGIDNYGYTF. In nucleotides, the CDR3 is TGCGCCAGCAGCTTACTGGTGACAGGGATAGATAACTATGGCTACACCTTC.

As for this clone: No conserved phenylalanine or tryptophan ends this CDR3, so it is likely a read error. It is unclear where the CDR3 begins or ends on the DNA, so no DNA is shown, and the CDR3 is as TCRdb lists it. The chain is built from TRBV2 and TRBJ1-6; the table assigns TRBD1, which was not confirmed against the DNA. The CDR3 spans 15 residues, counting both ends. Looked up from germline, CDR1 is SNHLY and CDR2 is FYNNEI. CDR3 residues: CARSGQGADNSPLQV.

The chain couples TRBV4-2 to TRBJ1-3; D not certain. The V gene's germline CDR1 is LGHNA and CDR2 YNFKEQ. This CDR3 has 15 amino acids. Trimming stripped 4 bases from V and 0 bases from J, with 10 bases between. The CDR3 DNA sequence: TGTGCCAGCAGCCCCCAAACAGACTCTGGAAACACCATATATTTT. Translating gives CASSPQTDSGNTIYF.

The gene calls are TRBV6-1 and TRBJ2-2, with D perhaps TRBD2 (5 bases). Trimming cost V 8 bases and J 8 bases, with 15 bases left between them. Germline V gives CDR1 MNHNS, CDR2 SASEGT. CDR3 size: 13 residues. The CDR3 nucleotides are TGTGCCAGCCAAGGGAGACCTGCTGGGGAGCTGTTTTTT. Its protein product is CASQGRPAGELFF.

This clone was detected a few times. This chain uses TRBV5-1 with TRBJ2-2; a weak D match, TRBD2 (6 bases). The V gene's germline CDR1 is SGHRS and CDR2 YFSETQ. The CDR3 sequence is 14 residues long. The V and J ends lost 5 bases and 7 bases respectively, with 15 bases between them. The CDR3 sequence: CASSYQVGSGELFF. The CDR3 DNA follows: TGCGCCAGCAGTTACCAGGTCGGGAGCGGGGAGCTGTTTTTT.

CDR3 sequence: CASSGTSGTDTQYF. CDR3 DNA sequence: TGCGCCAGCAGCGGGACTAGCGGCACAGATACGCAGTATTTT. The chain joins TRBV5-1 to TRBJ2-3; 10 bases agree with TRBD2. With 4 bases clipped from V and 1 base from J, the junction kept 0 bases outside the gene matches. Germline CDR1 is SGHRS and CDR2 is YFSETQ. This CDR3 region has 14 residues.

The gene calls are TRBV4-1 and TRBJ2-2; weak D call: TRBD1 (6 bases). Germline CDR1 and CDR2: MGHRA and YSYEKL. This CDR3 is built from 16 residues. The ends were cut back, 8 bases at V and 0 bases at J, with 16 bases in the middle. In DNA, the CDR3 is TGCGCCAGCCGAGGTGGGGGCGTCACGAACACCGGGGAGCTGTTTTTT. It is translated as CASRGGGVTNTGELFF.

The chain links TRBV28 to TRBJ1-5; the D gene is possibly TRBD1 (6 bases). Trimming took off 3 bases at V and 3 bases at J, with 12 bases between the two ends. Per the germline V gene, CDR1 is MDHEN and CDR2 is SYDVKM. The length of the CDR3 is 15 residues. CDR3: CASSFRDRNNQPQHF. The CDR3 bases are TGTGCCAGCAGTTTTCGAGACAGGAACAATCAGCCCCAGCATTTT.